A selection of T cell receptor beta chains follows, all from one sample in a study of blood T cell repertoires in COVID-19. The method was immunoSEQ multiplex PCR; TCRdb's version includes in-frame clones alone and lacks a portion of them. The data show roughly 70,000 clones, with around 86% seen just once and approximately 5% held by the top ten. The sample was peripheral blood. These receptor sequences come from a man in his forties or fifties with active COVID-19. Each CDR3 is given with its conserved first and last residue. Fields, in order: V gene, J gene, D gene, clone size, CDR3 DNA, CDR3 protein. The D gene is left open where the match is weak. Size tells how often a clone was seen (once, few, many) or the class of an expanded clone, and some rows leave it out.

V gene: TRBV3-1/TRBV3-2; J gene: TRBJ2-3; D gene: TRBD2; clone size: NA; CDR3 DNA: TGTGCCAGCAGCCAAGTTCTAGCGGGAGGGCTAGGAAATACGCAGTATTTT; CDR3 protein: CASSQVLAGGLGNTQYF
V gene: TRBV11-3; J gene: TRBJ2-7; D gene: NA; clone size: once; CDR3 DNA: TGTGCCAGCAGCTTATTCGGGGGAGTCCCACCCGAGCAGTACTTC; CDR3 protein: CASSLFGGVPPEQYF
V gene: TRBV5-1; J gene: TRBJ2-1; D gene: TRBD1; clone size: NA; CDR3 DNA: TGCGCCAGCAGCCCGGACAGGGGTGGTTCAGCAGGCAATGAGCAGTTCTTC; CDR3 protein: CASSPDRGGSAGNEQFF
V gene: TRBV9; J gene: TRBJ2-3; D gene: NA; clone size: NA; CDR3 DNA: TGTGCCAGCAGCGTAGGGGCTAGCGCAGATACGCAGTATTTT; CDR3 protein: CASSVGASADTQYF
V gene: TRBV19; J gene: TRBJ2-1; D gene: NA; clone size: NA; CDR3 DNA: TGTGCCAGTAATCCTAGCTCTAATTACAATGAGCAGTTCTTC; CDR3 protein: CASNPSSNYNEQFF
V gene: TRBV19; J gene: TRBJ1-1; D gene: NA; clone size: NA; CDR3 DNA: TGTGCCAGTAGTATTTCTGGGGGGAGCACGAACGCAAAAGCTTTCTTT; CDR3 protein: CASSISGGSTNAKAFF
V gene: TRBV15; J gene: TRBJ2-1; D gene: NA; clone size: NA; CDR3 DNA: TGTGCCACCAGCAGAGTACTCGGCAATGAGCAGTTCTTC; CDR3 protein: CATSRVLGNEQFF
V gene: TRBV25-1; J gene: TRBJ2-3; D gene: TRBD2; clone size: NA; CDR3 DNA: TGTGCCAGCCCCCGGACTAGCCCCCACACAGATACGCAGTATTTT; CDR3 protein: CASPRTSPHTDTQYF
V gene: TRBV28; J gene: TRBJ2-5; D gene: TRBD2; clone size: NA; CDR3 DNA: TGTGCCAGCAGTCTAAGACTAGCGGGGCTCCAAGAGACCCAGTACTTC; CDR3 protein: CASSLRLAGLQETQYF
V gene: TRBV4-1; J gene: TRBJ2-7; D gene: NA; clone size: NA; CDR3 DNA: TGCGCCAGCAGCCAAGTGCTTAGCGGCTACGAGCAGTACTTC; CDR3 protein: CASSQVLSGYEQYF
V gene: TRBV9; J gene: TRBJ2-2; D gene: TRBD1; clone size: NA; CDR3 DNA: TGTGCCAGCAGCGTAGACAGGGGGCAGCTGTTTTTT; CDR3 protein: CASSVDRGQLFF
V gene: TRBV5-1; J gene: TRBJ2-7; D gene: NA; clone size: NA; CDR3 DNA: TGCGCCAGCAGCTTGGAGAGGTTGGCGATTGATTACGAGCAGTACTTC; CDR3 protein: CASSLERLAIDYEQYF
V gene: TRBV28; J gene: TRBJ2-1; D gene: NA; clone size: NA; CDR3 DNA: TGTGCCAGCAGCCCCCCGACGGGGTGGCCCTACAATGAGCAGTTCTTC; CDR3 protein: CASSPPTGWPYNEQFF
V gene: TRBV4-3; J gene: TRBJ1-2; D gene: NA; clone size: NA; CDR3 DNA: TGCGCCAGCAGCCAAGGGTTTCCGACTTACTATGGCTACACCTTC; CDR3 protein: CASSQGFPTYYGYTF
V gene: TRBV2; J gene: TRBJ2-2; D gene: TRBD1; clone size: NA; CDR3 DNA: TGTGCCAGCAGGAAAGACAGGGGGCGAGGGACCGGGGAGCTGTTTTTT; CDR3 protein: CASRKDRGRGTGELFF
V gene: TRBV28; J gene: TRBJ1-2; D gene: NA; clone size: NA; CDR3 DNA: TGTGCCAGCAGTTTCCAACGGGGTCATGGCTACACCTTC; CDR3 protein: CASSFQRGHGYTF
V gene: TRBV30; J gene: TRBJ2-5; D gene: TRBD2; clone size: NA; CDR3 DNA: TGTGCCTGGAGTGGGACTAGCGGGAGGGAGACCCAGTACTTC; CDR3 protein: CAWSGTSGRETQYF
V gene: TRBV21-1; J gene: TRBJ2-1; D gene: NA; clone size: NA; CDR3 DNA: TGTGCCAGCAGCAAAGAGGAAGAGGTATACAATGAGCAGTTCTTC; CDR3 protein: CASSKEEEVYNEQFF
V gene: TRBV27; J gene: TRBJ2-3; D gene: NA; clone size: NA; CDR3 DNA: TGTGCCAGCAGTCCCCAACGACTAAGGAGACTTAGCACAGATACGCAGTATTTT; CDR3 protein: CASSPQRLRRLSTDTQYF
V gene: TRBV25-1; J gene: TRBJ1-1; D gene: NA; clone size: NA; CDR3 DNA: TGTGCCAGCGGCCCCGTCGGGGGGCGCCGAGGCACTGAAGCTTTCTTT; CDR3 protein: CASGPVGGRRGTEAFF
V gene: TRBV7-3; J gene: TRBJ2-3; D gene: NA; clone size: NA; CDR3 DNA: TGTGCCAGCAGCGGAGGGCAGGGTAGCACAGATACGCAGTATTTT; CDR3 protein: CASSGGQGSTDTQYF
V gene: TRBV5-1; J gene: TRBJ2-1; D gene: TRBD2; clone size: NA; CDR3 DNA: TGCGCCAGCAGCGTAGTGGGACTAGCGGGAGGGCCTTACAATGAGCAGTTCTTC; CDR3 protein: CASSVVGLAGGPYNEQFF
V gene: TRBV11-1; J gene: TRBJ2-1; D gene: TRBD2; clone size: NA; CDR3 DNA: TGTGCCAGCAGCTCACGACTAGCGGAAATCGGGAATGAGCAGTTCTTC; CDR3 protein: CASSSRLAEIGNEQFF
V gene: TRBV19; J gene: TRBJ1-5; D gene: NA; clone size: NA; CDR3 DNA: TGTGCCAGTAGCATGCGGGGTGGGCCCCAGCATTTT; CDR3 protein: CASSMRGGPQHF
V gene: TRBV6-2/TRBV6-3; J gene: TRBJ2-7; D gene: TRBD1; clone size: NA; CDR3 DNA: TGTGCCAGCAGTTACCTGAGGGGGCGACGCCACGAGCAGTACTTC; CDR3 protein: CASSYLRGRRHEQYF
V gene: TRBV7-2; J gene: TRBJ1-6; D gene: TRBD1; clone size: NA; CDR3 DNA: TGTGCCAGCAGCTTATTGAGAGGACAGGGGAATTCACCCCTCCACTTT; CDR3 protein: CASSLLRGQGNSPLHF
V gene: TRBV27; J gene: TRBJ2-7; D gene: NA; clone size: NA; CDR3 DNA: TGTGCCAGCAGTAGTAGTCCGACTGGCTACGAGCAGTACTTC; CDR3 protein: CASSSSPTGYEQYF
V gene: TRBV18; J gene: TRBJ1-2; D gene: NA; clone size: NA; CDR3 DNA: TGTGCCAGCTCAGGGCAGGGGAGCGACTATGGCTACACCTTC; CDR3 protein: CASSGQGSDYGYTF
V gene: TRBV24-1; J gene: TRBJ2-3; D gene: TRBD2; clone size: NA; CDR3 DNA: TGTGCCACCAGTGAAACCGGACTAGCGGGGGACACAGATACGCAGTATTTT; CDR3 protein: CATSETGLAGDTDTQYF
V gene: TRBV7-2; J gene: TRBJ1-2; D gene: NA; clone size: NA; CDR3 DNA: TGTGCCAGCAGCTTAGTTTCGGGGGATTCGGTAGGGGGCTACACCTTC; CDR3 protein: CASSLVSGDSVGGYTF
V gene: TRBV5-1; J gene: TRBJ2-3; D gene: NA; clone size: NA; CDR3 DNA: TGCGCCAGCAGCCCCTTGAGGGAGCGGGTTGCAGATACGCAGTATTTT; CDR3 protein: CASSPLRERVADTQYF
V gene: TRBV7-8; J gene: TRBJ2-3; D gene: NA; clone size: NA; CDR3 DNA: TGTGCCAGCAGCTTCCAGGGAACAGATACGCAGTATTTT; CDR3 protein: CASSFQGTDTQYF
V gene: TRBV4-3; J gene: TRBJ2-1; D gene: TRBD2; clone size: NA; CDR3 DNA: TGCGCCAGCAGCCAAGAGCGGACTAGCGGGTATTACAATGAGCAGTTCTTC; CDR3 protein: CASSQERTSGYYNEQFF
V gene: TRBV5-4; J gene: TRBJ2-5; D gene: NA; clone size: NA; CDR3 DNA: TGTGCCAGCAGCCCGACCCCGGGGGACCAAGAGACCCAGTACTTC; CDR3 protein: CASSPTPGDQETQYF
V gene: TRBV19; J gene: TRBJ2-1; D gene: TRBD1; clone size: NA; CDR3 DNA: TGTGCCAGTAGCTCCGGACAGGGGTCCTACAATGAGCAGTTCTTC; CDR3 protein: CASSSGQGSYNEQFF
V gene: TRBV10-3; J gene: TRBJ2-1; D gene: NA; clone size: NA; CDR3 DNA: TGTGCCATCAGTGCGGCGGGTGAGCAGTTCTTC; CDR3 protein: CAISAAGEQFF
V gene: TRBV11-2; J gene: TRBJ2-7; D gene: NA; clone size: NA; CDR3 DNA: TGTGCCAGCAGCTTAGGGTCGGGGAGCTCCTACGAGCAGTACTTC; CDR3 protein: CASSLGSGSSYEQYF
V gene: TRBV11-2; J gene: TRBJ2-7; D gene: TRBD2; clone size: NA; CDR3 DNA: TGTGCCAGCAGCTTAGCACTAGCGGGAATCTACGAGCAGTACTTC; CDR3 protein: CASSLALAGIYEQYF
V gene: TRBV5-1; J gene: TRBJ2-5; D gene: TRBD2; clone size: once; CDR3 DNA: TGCGCCAGCAGACTAGCGGACCAAGAGACCCAGTACTTC; CDR3 protein: CASRLADQETQYF
V gene: TRBV27; J gene: TRBJ2-3; D gene: NA; clone size: NA; CDR3 DNA: TGTGCCAGCAGTAACAGGCTTGGCGAAGATACGCAGTATTTT; CDR3 protein: CASSNRLGEDTQYF
V gene: TRBV6-6; J gene: TRBJ2-1; D gene: NA; clone size: NA; CDR3 DNA: TGTGCAATTGTGGGGGCCCTTGTGAATGAGCAGTTCTTC; CDR3 protein: CAIVGALVNEQFF
V gene: TRBV11-3; J gene: TRBJ2-7; D gene: NA; clone size: few; CDR3 DNA: TGTGCCAGCAGCTTAGAGTCAGGGGTCTACGAGCAGTACTTC; CDR3 protein: CASSLESGVYEQYF
V gene: TRBV6-5; J gene: TRBJ2-2; D gene: NA; clone size: NA; CDR3 DNA: TGTGCCAGCAGTTACTCGTTCGGGAGCGGGGAGCTGTTTTTT; CDR3 protein: CASSYSFGSGELFF
V gene: TRBV6-5; J gene: TRBJ1-2; D gene: NA; clone size: NA; CDR3 DNA: TGTGCCAGCACCCCCCCGGGATTTTCCTTCTACACCTTC; CDR3 protein: CASTPPGFSFYTF